A single sample is the source of the 30 T cell receptor beta chains below, sequenced in a study of cytomegalovirus exposure and HLA in healthy donors. The assay was immunoSEQ multiplex PCR, and TCRdb's table has in-frame clones only and misses some. Altogether 110,000 to 150,000 clones are present, 85% to 95% being singletons, with the ten largest covering less than 2%. The sample was PBMCs. These TCRs come from a man aged 18 to 29 in good health and CMV-seropositive.

The chain recombines TRBV27 with TRBJ2-1, with 7 bases matching TRBD2. CDR1 and CDR2 from the germline V gene are MNHEY and SMNVEV (reference sequence). This CDR3 has 14 residues. The V and J ends lost 8 bases and 6 bases, in that order; junction bases with no gene match: 10. The CDR3 spells CASPDRASGNEQFF. The CDR3 region has the DNA TGTGCCAGCCCCGACCGGGCTAGCGGCAATGAGCAGTTCTTC.

For this clone: The junction does not match germline at one end; this may be a read error. V and J are TRBV27 and TRBJ1-4; TRBD1 might be the D (6 bases). The CDR3 has 15 residues. In germline, CDR1 is MNHEY, CDR2 SMNVEV (reference sequence). In nucleotides, the CDR3 is TGTGCCAGCAGTATATCCGGGAGGGGGAATGAAAAACTGTTTTTT. Its protein product is CASSISGRGNEKLFF.

V is TRBV30 and J is TRBJ2-3, with TRBD1 matching 8 bases. The CDR3 consists of 15 residues. Germline assignment: CDR1 GTSNPN and CDR2 SVGIG (reference sequence). V shed 3 bases and J 1 base; nucleotides not matched to a gene: 6. CDR3 DNA: TGTGCCTGGAGCCCGACAGGGGACGGCACAGATACGCAGTATTTT. Protein: CAWSPTGDGTDTQYF.

The V and J genes are TRBV5-1 and TRBJ1-2, with 12 positions matching TRBD1. Germline CDR1 and CDR2: SGHRS and YFSETQ. Losses at the gene ends were 3 bases for V and 9 bases for J; bases not matched to a gene: 9. The CDR3 is made up of 15 amino acids. This chain's CDR3 is CASSYTGTGGSSYTF. The DNA of the CDR3 is TGCGCCAGCAGCTACACCGGGACAGGGGGCTCCAGCTACACCTTC. Full variable domain (missing parts from reference TRBV5-1 and TRBJ1-2): KAGVTQTPRYLIKTRGQQVTLSCSPISGHRSVSWYQQTPGQGLQFLFEYFSETQRNKGNFPGRFSGRQFSNSRSEMNVSTLELGDSALYLCASSYTGTGGSSYTFGSGTRLTVV.

This clone was counted only a few times. This chain uses TRBV2 with TRBJ2-7, with no clear D. V lost 4 bases, J lost 5 bases, and 6 bases lay in between. This CDR3 has 11 amino acids. From germline, CDR1 is SNHLY and CDR2 FYNNEI. The CDR3 DNA reads TGTGCCAGCAGTGCGGGTAACGAGCAGTACTTC. Translated: CASSAGNEQYF.

The V and J genes are TRBV7-6 and TRBJ1-1; 7 bases are a match to TRBD1. Trimming at V came to 5 bases and at J to 5 bases, leaving 11 bases not matched to a gene. The CDR3 totals 15 residues. The germline CDR1 and CDR2 sequences are SGHVS and FNYEAQ. CDR3 region: CASSPLNRGDTEAFF. The CDR3 DNA reads TGTGCCAGCAGCCCATTAAACAGGGGTGATACTGAAGCTTTCTTT.

The genes are TRBV19 and TRBJ1-1; D gene ambiguous. This CDR3 has 14 amino acids. V shed 3 bases and J shed 3 bases, with 11 bases lying between them. Germline V gene sequence: CDR1 LNHDA, CDR2 SQIVND (reference sequence). In nucleotides, the CDR3 is TGTGCCAGTAGTATTCCCCGACGGGACACTGAAGCTTTCTTT. Its translation: CASSIPRRDTEAFF.

The V call is TRBV28, the J call TRBJ2-1, with D perhaps being TRBD1 or TRBD2 (5 bases each). The CDR3 contains 11 residues. Trimming cost V 10 bases and J 13 bases, with 17 bases left between them. Germline CDR1 and CDR2: MDHEN and SYDVKM. The chain's CDR3 is CATRETVKQFF. DNA for the CDR3: TGTGCCACCAGGGAGACCGTGAAACAGTTCTTC.

V gene TRBV30 combines with J gene TRBJ1-3; maybe TRBD1 (5 bases). Trimming took off 3 bases at V and 0 bases at J, with 15 bases between the two ends. The germline V gene encodes CDR1 GTSNPN and CDR2 SVGIG (reference sequence). The CDR3 is 16 residues long. CDR3: CAWSNRGGSSGNTIYF. The DNA for the CDR3 is TGTGCCTGGAGCAACCGCGGGGGGAGCTCTGGAAACACCATATATTTT.

The genes are TRBV25-1 and TRBJ1-5; 7 bases are shared with TRBD1. The CDR3 totals 15 residues. From germline, CDR1 is MGHDK and CDR2 SYGVNS. Trimming cost V 2 bases and J 2 bases; bases outside gene matches: 3. CDR3 nucleotide sequence: TGTGCCAGCAGTGAACCCGGGACAGGCAATCAGCCCCAGCATTTT. Protein product: CASSEPGTGNQPQHF. Supplemented by reference TRBV25-1 and TRBJ1-5, the full variable domain reads EADIYQTPRYLVIGTGKKITLECSQTMGHDKMYWYQQDPGMELHLIHYSYGVNSTEKGDLSSESTVSRIRTEHFPLTLESARPSHTSQYLCASSEPGTGNQPQHFGDGTRLSIL.

The rearrangement links TRBV19 to TRBJ1-4, with 10 bases lining up with TRBD1. The germline V gene encodes CDR1 LNHDA and CDR2 SQIVND (reference sequence). This CDR3 spans 14 amino acids. V was clipped by 5 bases and J by 7 bases; unmatched bases: 4. The CDR3 sequence: CASSDRGLGEKLFF. The CDR3 DNA sequence: TGTGCCAGTAGTGACAGGGGGCTTGGTGAAAAACTGTTTTTT.

The CDR3 region has the DNA TGTGCCAGTAGTATTACGGGTCGGGAGACCCAGTACTTC. This sequence encodes CASSITGRETQYF. The chain joins TRBV19 to TRBJ2-5; the D is unclear. Between the trimmed V and J ends, which lost 3 bases and 5 bases, there was a span of 10 bases. The CDR3 totals 13 residues. The germline gives CDR1 LNHDA, CDR2 SQIVND (reference sequence). Full variable domain (outside the CDR3, taken from reference TRBV19 and TRBJ2-5): DGGITQSPKYLFRKEGQNVTLSCEQNLNHDAMYWYRQDPGQGLRLIYYSQIVNDFQKGDIAEGYSVSREKKESFPLTVTSAQKNPTAFYLCASSITGRETQYFGPGTRLLVL.

The chain links TRBV4-1 to TRBJ2-2, with 8 bases identical to TRBD2. This CDR3 is 16 amino acids long. Germline trimming cut 1 base from V and 12 bases from J; bases unmatched to any gene: 13. The germline V gene encodes CDR1 MGHRA and CDR2 YSYEKL. CDR3 loop: CASSQAGASGLRKLFF. The CDR3 DNA is TGCGCCAGCAGCCAAGCGGGGGCTAGCGGGCTTCGTAAGCTGTTTTTT.

This chain connects TRBV28 to TRBJ1-1; TRBD1 aligns across 7 bases. The CDR3 spans 13 residues. V gave up 5 bases and J gave up 6 bases; unmatched junction bases: 6. The V gene's germline CDR1 is MDHEN and CDR2 SYDVKM. The chain's CDR3 is CASSTQGGPEAFF. Written as DNA, the CDR3 is TGTGCCAGCAGTACTCAGGGGGGCCCTGAAGCTTTCTTT.

The chain carries TRBV6-1 and TRBJ1-4, with a weak D call TRBD1 (5 bases). The CDR3 contains 14 residues. Germline V gene lookup returns CDR1 MNHNS and CDR2 SASEGT. Trimming stripped 3 bases from V and 7 bases from J, with 12 bases between. Here the CDR3 DNA reads TGTGCCAGCAGTGATGGGGGGAGCAGTGAAAAACTGTTTTTT. This codes for CASSDGGSSEKLFF.

The chain recombines TRBV11-3 with TRBJ2-7; perhaps TRBD1 as D (5 bases). This CDR3 has 15 amino acids. Germline lookup yields CDR1 SGHNT and CDR2 YENEEA. Trimming stripped 5 bases from V and 5 bases from J, with 19 bases between. The CDR3 nucleotides are TGTGCCAGCAGCCCTCCCCGACAGTCGTGGCACGAGCAGTACTTC. Its translation is CASSPPRQSWHEQYF.

The chain links TRBV5-1 to TRBJ2-7, with 10 bases fitting TRBD1. From germline, CDR1 is SGHRS and CDR2 YFSETQ. V shed 5 bases, J shed 2 bases, and the junction held 7 bases outside the gene matches. CDR3 length equals 15 residues. CDR3 DNA sequence: TGCGCCAGCAGAGGGCCGGGACAGGGGACCTACGAGCAGTACTTC. Its translation: CASRGPGQGTYEQYF. Full variable domain (missing parts from reference TRBV5-1 and TRBJ2-7): KAGVTQTPRYLIKTRGQQVTLSCSPISGHRSVSWYQQTPGQGLQFLFEYFSETQRNKGNFPGRFSGRQFSNSRSEMNVSTLELGDSALYLCASRGPGQGTYEQYFGPGTRLTVT.

This chain joins TRBV28 and TRBJ2-2; 14 positions agree with TRBD2. The CDR3 totals 21 residues. Per the germline V gene, CDR1 is MDHEN and CDR2 is SYDVKM. The junction had 15 bases not matched to a gene; V was cut back by 2 bases and J by 4 bases. CDR3 in amino acids: CASSLRRLGLAGAKSTGELFF. In DNA, the CDR3 is TGTGCCAGCAGTTTACGTAGACTGGGACTAGCGGGAGCCAAAAGCACCGGGGAGCTGTTTTTT.

The rearrangement joins TRBV5-1 to TRBJ2-1; the match to TRBD2 covers 9 bases. Losses at the gene ends were 5 bases for V and 4 bases for J; bases not matched to a gene: 1. The CDR3 has 13 amino acids. In germline, CDR1 is SGHRS, CDR2 YFSETQ. The chain's CDR3 is CASRSGGYNEQFF. Here the CDR3 DNA reads TGCGCCAGCAGGAGCGGGGGGTACAATGAGCAGTTCTTC.

This chain joins TRBV7-9 and TRBJ2-2; a possible D gene is TRBD2 (6 bases). V lost 2 bases, J lost 4 bases, and 11 bases lay in between. This CDR3 region has 15 residues. Per the germline V gene, CDR1 is SEHNR and CDR2 is FQNEAQ (reference sequence). The chain's CDR3 is CASSLMAGSTGELFF. The CDR3 DNA reads as TGTGCCAGCAGCTTAATGGCGGGAAGCACCGGGGAGCTGTTTTTT.

This chain uses TRBV29-1 with TRBJ2-2, with 11 bases identical to TRBD1. This CDR3 is 13 amino acids long. Trimming at V came to 7 bases and at J to 4 bases, leaving 2 bases not matched to a gene. CDR1 is SQVTM, CDR2 ANQGSEA, per germline. CDR3 amino acids: CSADRGRTGELFF. CDR3 DNA: TGCAGCGCGGACAGGGGGCGCACCGGGGAGCTGTTTTTT.

The chain employs TRBV13 and TRBJ2-3; D possibly corresponds to TRBD2 (5 bases). Deletions cut 5 bases from V and 0 bases from J, with 12 bases between. Per germline, CDR1 PRHDT and CDR2 FYEKMQ (reference sequence). The CDR3 consists of 15 residues. The chain's CDR3 is CASSTSGFSTDTQYF. The CDR3 DNA is TGTGCCAGCAGCACGAGCGGATTTAGCACAGATACGCAGTATTTT.

The chain combines TRBV10-2 with TRBJ2-7, with D maybe TRBD2 (5 bases). Trimming took off 2 bases at V and 0 bases at J, with 11 bases between the two ends. Germline V gene data show CDR1 as WSHSY and CDR2 as SAAADI. The CDR3 has 15 amino acids. CDR3 residues: CASSEVQRLSYEQYF. The CDR3 DNA follows: TGCGCCAGCAGTGAGGTCCAGCGGCTCTCCTACGAGCAGTACTTC.

V and J are TRBV19 and TRBJ2-6, with 9 bases identical to TRBD2. Unmatched junction bases numbered 5, after V lost 3 bases and J lost 2 bases. CDR1 is LNHDA, CDR2 SQIVND, per germline (reference sequence). The CDR3 is 17 residues long. CDR3 DNA: TGTGCCAGTAGTATGCGGGAGGGCCGGGCTGGGGCCAACGTCCTGACTTTC. Its protein product is CASSMREGRAGANVLTF.

This clone appeared once. This chain links TRBV28 with TRBJ2-3, with 8 bases aligning to TRBD2. Germline CDR1 MDHEN, CDR2 SYDVKM. The CDR3 totals 16 residues. V gave up 5 bases and J gave up 2 bases; unmatched junction bases: 9. CDR3 residues: CASSTAAGVYTDTQYF. The DNA of the CDR3 is TGTGCCAGCAGTACCGCAGCGGGAGTCTACACAGATACGCAGTATTTT.

This chain links TRBV6-4 with TRBJ2-1; 7 bases are a match to TRBD1. After removal of 4 bases from V and 5 bases from J, the junction contained 2 bases not matched to a gene. This CDR3 region has 13 residues. Germline V CDR1 and CDR2: MRHNA, SNTAGT. The CDR3 bases are TGTGCCAGCAGTGTGGGACAGAACAATGAGCAGTTCTTC. Translation gives CASSVGQNNEQFF.

In this sample, this clone turned up a few times. The chain carries TRBV2 and TRBJ2-1; 11 positions agree with TRBD2. Germline values: CDR1 SNHLY, CDR2 FYNNEI. V shed 6 bases and J 14 bases; nucleotides not matched to a gene: 12. The CDR3 has 14 residues. The CDR3 DNA is TGTGCCAGCAGCTTTACTAGCGGGAGAGAAAGAAAGTTCTTC. Amino acids: CASSFTSGRERKFF.

The chain couples TRBV9 to TRBJ2-3, with a possible D match to TRBD2 (6 bases). This CDR3 is built from 15 residues. Per germline, CDR1 SGDLS and CDR2 YYNGEE. The V end was cut by 3 bases, the J end by 0 bases, with 11 bases between. The CDR3 bases are TGTGCCAGCAGCGCGGAGGGACTCAGCACAGATACGCAGTATTTT. Translation gives CASSAEGLSTDTQYF.

This chain links TRBV11-2 with TRBJ2-5; tentative D call: TRBD1 (6 bases). From germline, CDR1 is SGHAT and CDR2 FQNNGV. There are 14 residues in the CDR3. With 1 base removed from V and 3 bases from J, the gap between germline ends came to 9 bases. In DNA form, the CDR3 reads TGTGCCAGCAGCTTAGGAGGGGGTGAAGAGACCCAGTACTTC. This encodes CASSLGGGEETQYF. The whole variable domain, filled in from reference TRBV11-2 and TRBJ2-5, reads EAGVAQSPRYKIIEKRQSVAFWCNPISGHATLYWYQQILGQGPKLLIQFQNNGVVDDSQLPKDRFSAERLKGVDSTLKIQPAKLEDSAVYLCASSLGGGEETQYFGPGTRLLVL.

V gene TRBV29-1 combines with J gene TRBJ2-1; the D gene is possibly TRBD2 (5 bases). The V and J ends lost 6 bases and 0 bases respectively, with 12 bases between them. This CDR3 is 14 amino acids long. Germline-derived CDR1 and CDR2 are SQVTM and ANQGSEA. CDR3 amino acids: CSVERGSSYNEQFF. CDR3 in DNA: TGCAGCGTAGAACGGGGTAGCTCCTACAATGAGCAGTTCTTC.